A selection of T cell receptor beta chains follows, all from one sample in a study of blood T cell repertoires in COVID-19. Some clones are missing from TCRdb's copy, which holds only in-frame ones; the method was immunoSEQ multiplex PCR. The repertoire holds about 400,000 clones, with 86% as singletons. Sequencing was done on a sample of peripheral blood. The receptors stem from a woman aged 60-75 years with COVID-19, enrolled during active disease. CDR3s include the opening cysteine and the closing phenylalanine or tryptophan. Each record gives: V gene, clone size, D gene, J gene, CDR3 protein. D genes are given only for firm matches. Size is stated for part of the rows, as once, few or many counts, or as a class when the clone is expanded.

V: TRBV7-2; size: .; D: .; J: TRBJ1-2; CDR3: CASSPRGTVEGGYTF
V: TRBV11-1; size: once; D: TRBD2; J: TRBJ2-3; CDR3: CASSFQRGAGDTQYF
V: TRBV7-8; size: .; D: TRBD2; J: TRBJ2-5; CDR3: CASSLQGLAGLETQYF
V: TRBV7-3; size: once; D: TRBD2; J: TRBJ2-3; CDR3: CASSLIVGGSRGTDTQYF
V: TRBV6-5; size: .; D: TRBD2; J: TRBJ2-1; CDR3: CASSYDGLAGNEQFF
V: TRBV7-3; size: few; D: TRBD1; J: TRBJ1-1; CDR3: CASSSTGAIYTEAFF
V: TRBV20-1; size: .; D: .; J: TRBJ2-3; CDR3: CSVPFADTQYF
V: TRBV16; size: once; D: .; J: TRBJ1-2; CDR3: CASSQFTGIGYGYTF
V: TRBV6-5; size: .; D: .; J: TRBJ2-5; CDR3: CASKNAYQETQYF
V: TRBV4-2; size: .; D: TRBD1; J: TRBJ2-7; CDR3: CASSRTGEYEQYF
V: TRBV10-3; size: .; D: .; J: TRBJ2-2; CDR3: CALFAGELFF
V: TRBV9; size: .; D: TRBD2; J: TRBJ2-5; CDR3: CASSVGASGGAETQYF
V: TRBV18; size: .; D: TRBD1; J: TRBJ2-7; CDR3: CASSPPTGAPYEQYF
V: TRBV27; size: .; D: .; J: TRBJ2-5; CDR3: CASSPRTEETQYF
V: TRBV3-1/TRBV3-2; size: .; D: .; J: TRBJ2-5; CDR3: CASRPMFRGTQYF
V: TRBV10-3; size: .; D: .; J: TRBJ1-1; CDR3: CAITRGAEAFF
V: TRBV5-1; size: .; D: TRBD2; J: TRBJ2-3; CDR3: CASSRWGWSGDSTDTQYF
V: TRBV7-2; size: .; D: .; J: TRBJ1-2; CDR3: CASSFRDIYGYTF
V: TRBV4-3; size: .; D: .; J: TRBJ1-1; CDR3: CASSQDSRRVPEAFF
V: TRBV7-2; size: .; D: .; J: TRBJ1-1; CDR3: CASSLAEGYYTEAFF
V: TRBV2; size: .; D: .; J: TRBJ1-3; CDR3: CASSEFEESGNTIYF
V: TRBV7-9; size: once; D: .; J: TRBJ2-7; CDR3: CASSLLTGGHGPYEQYF
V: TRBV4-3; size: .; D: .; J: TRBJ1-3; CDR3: CASSQDGPFSGNTIYF
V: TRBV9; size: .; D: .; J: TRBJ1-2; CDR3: CASRGAGRNYGYTF
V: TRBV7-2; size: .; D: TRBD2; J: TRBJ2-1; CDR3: CASSYYSGGATEQFF
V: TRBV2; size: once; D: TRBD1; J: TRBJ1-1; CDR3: CASAETGASEAFF